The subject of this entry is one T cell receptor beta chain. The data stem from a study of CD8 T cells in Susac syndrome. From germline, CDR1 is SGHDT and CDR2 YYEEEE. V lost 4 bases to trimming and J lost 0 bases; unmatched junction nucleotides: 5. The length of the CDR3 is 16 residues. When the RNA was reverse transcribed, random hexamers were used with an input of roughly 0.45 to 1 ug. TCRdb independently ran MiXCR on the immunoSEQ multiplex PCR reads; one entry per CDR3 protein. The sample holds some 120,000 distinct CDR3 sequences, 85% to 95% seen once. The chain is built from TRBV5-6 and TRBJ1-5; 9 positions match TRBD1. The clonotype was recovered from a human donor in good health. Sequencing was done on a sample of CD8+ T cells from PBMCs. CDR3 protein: CASSRGQGYSNQPQHF. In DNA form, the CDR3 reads TGTGCCAGCAGCCGGGGACAGGGCTATAGCAATCAGCCCCAGCATTTT.